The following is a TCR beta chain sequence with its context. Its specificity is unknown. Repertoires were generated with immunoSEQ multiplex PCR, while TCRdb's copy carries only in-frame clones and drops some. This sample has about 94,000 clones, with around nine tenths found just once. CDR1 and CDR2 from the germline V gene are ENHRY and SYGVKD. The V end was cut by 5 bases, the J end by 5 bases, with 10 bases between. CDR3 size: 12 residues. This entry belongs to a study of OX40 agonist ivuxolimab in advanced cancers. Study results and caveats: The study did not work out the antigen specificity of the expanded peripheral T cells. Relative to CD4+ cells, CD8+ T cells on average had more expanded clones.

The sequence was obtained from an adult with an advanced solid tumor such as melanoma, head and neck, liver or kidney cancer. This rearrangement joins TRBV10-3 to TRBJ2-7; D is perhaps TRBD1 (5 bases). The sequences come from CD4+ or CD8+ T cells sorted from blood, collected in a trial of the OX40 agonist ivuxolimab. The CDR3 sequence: CAISTTGNEQYF. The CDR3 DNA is TGTGCCATCAGTACAACAGGTAACGAGCAGTACTTC.